One sample yielded the 12 T cell receptor beta chains listed below, sequenced in a study of T cell responses to AZD1222 COVID-19 vaccine. Profiled with immunoSEQ multiplex PCR; TCRdb holds only in-frame clones, not every one. Here the sample spans approximately 150,000 clones, around 89% being singletons. Source: peripheral blood, taken 28 days after the second AZD1222 dose. The receptors come from an adult who received the AZD1222 COVID-19 vaccine.

The chain carries TRBV27 and TRBJ1-1; no clear D gene. The CDR3 extends over 15 amino acids. The V gene's germline CDR1 is MNHEY and CDR2 SMNVEV (reference sequence). V lost 8 bases and J 5 bases, leaving 21 bases between the germline ends. The CDR3 DNA reads TGTGCCAGCTCTCTGCGCCCGTCGGGGAGTACTGAAGCTTTCTTT. This gives the protein CASSLRPSGSTEAFF.

The J gene is TRBJ1-1, the V gene TRBV2, with D tentatively TRBD1 (5 bases). Germline V CDR1 and CDR2: SNHLY, FYNNEI. Trimming removed 8 bases from V and 5 bases from J, with 15 bases in between. This CDR3 is 13 amino acids long. CDR3 DNA sequence: TGTGCCAGCCGCGAGTCCCGGGGGACTGAAGCTTTCTTT. Its translation is CASRESRGTEAFF.

The chain recombines TRBV5-4 with TRBJ2-2, with 8 bases lining up with TRBD1. Germline CDR1 SGHNT, CDR2 YYREEE (reference sequence). V gave up 7 bases and J gave up 4 bases; unmatched junction bases: 6. The CDR3 has 14 residues. The CDR3: CASAVGQVTGELFF. Written as DNA, the CDR3 is TGTGCCAGCGCCGTGGGACAGGTCACCGGGGAGCTGTTTTTT.

The rearrangement joins TRBV10-2 to TRBJ1-2; weak D call: TRBD1 (6 bases). There are 16 residues in the CDR3. The germline V gene encodes CDR1 WSHSY and CDR2 SAAADI. V was trimmed by 0 bases and J by 6 bases, leaving 17 bases between them. The CDR3 bases are TGCGCCAGCAGTGAGTCGAAGTGGGCAGGGGATGATGGCTACACCTTC. Its protein product is CASSESKWAGDDGYTF.

The chain has TRBV18 and TRBJ1-2, with a possible D match to TRBD1 (6 bases). Germline CDR1 reads KGHSH; CDR2 reads LQKENI. The CDR3 runs 14 residues. V shed 3 bases and J shed 7 bases, with 15 bases lying between them. Here the CDR3 DNA reads TGTGCCAGCTCACCGGATGGCAGGGGAGGTGGCTACACCTTC. Translating gives CASSPDGRGGGYTF.

The V call is TRBV7-9, the J call TRBJ1-1; D ambiguous. The CDR3 has 13 amino acids. V lost 3 bases to trimming and J lost 4 bases, with 9 bases between them. The germline V gene encodes CDR1 SEHNR and CDR2 FQNEAQ (reference sequence). For the CDR3, the DNA is TGTGCCAGCAGCTTCCATTACAGCACTGAAGCTTTCTTT. It is translated as CASSFHYSTEAFF. Full variable domain (outside the CDR3, taken from reference TRBV7-9 and TRBJ1-1): DTGVSQNPRHKITKRGQNVTFRCDPISEHNRLYWYRQTLGQGPEFLTYFQNEAQLEKSRLLSDRFSAERPKGSFSTLEIQRTEQGDSAMYLCASSFHYSTEAFFGQGTRLTVV.

This chain links TRBV7-9 with TRBJ1-3; unclear D gene. The CDR3 is 16 amino acids. V was shortened by 5 bases and J by 3 bases, with 17 bases between the two germline ends. Germline lookup yields CDR1 SEHNR and CDR2 FQNEAQ (reference sequence). The CDR3 nucleotides are TGTGCCAGCAGCCCGACCGAGACCCTTCATGGAAACACCATATATTTT. This codes for CASSPTETLHGNTIYF.

The chain recombines TRBV30 with TRBJ1-6; D might be TRBD1 (6 bases). CDR1 and CDR2 (germline): GTSNPN, SVGIG (reference sequence). With 6 bases removed from V and 8 bases from J, the gap between germline ends came to 14 bases. This CDR3 region has 13 residues. The CDR3 is CACYRDNYSPLHF. The CDR3 DNA reads as TGTGCCTGTTACCGGGACAATTATTCACCCCTCCACTTT.

The V call is TRBV5-1, the J call TRBJ2-5; D is undetermined. CDR1 and CDR2 (germline): SGHRS, YFSETQ. Trimming removed 5 bases from V and 3 bases from J, with 5 bases in between. CDR3 length: 11 amino acids. CDR3 protein: CASSLEETQYF. CDR3 nucleotide sequence: TGCGCCAGCAGTCTCGAAGAGACCCAGTACTTC.

This chain joins TRBV20-1 and TRBJ1-3; D is unclear. The CDR3 runs to 11 residues. Germline loops: CDR1 DFQATT, CDR2 SNEGSKA (reference sequence). Trimming took off 7 bases at V and 2 bases at J, with 6 bases between the two ends. The CDR3 loop is CSVSAGNTIYF. The CDR3 region has the DNA TGCAGTGTAAGCGCTGGAAACACCATATATTTT.

The chain is built from TRBV5-5 and TRBJ1-1; D perhaps matches TRBD1 (6 bases). CDR1 SGHKS and CDR2 YYEKEE come from the germline V gene (reference sequence). Trimming removed 4 bases at V and 4 bases at J, with 14 bases between. The CDR3 has 14 residues. The CDR3 DNA follows: TGTGCCAGCAGCCTCTTTGAAGGGGGCACTGAAGCTTTCTTT. Translation: CASSLFEGGTEAFF. The full variable domain, its missing parts supplied by reference TRBV5-5 and TRBJ1-1, is DAGVTQSPTHLIKTRGQQVTLRCSPISGHKSVSWYQQVLGQGPQFIFQYYEKEERGRGNFPDRFSARQFPNYSSELNVNALLLGDSALYLCASSLFEGGTEAFFGQGTRLTVV.

The CDR3 nucleotides are TGTGCCACTTCCACCAGGGGAGACACTGAAGCTTTCTTT. Translation: CATSTRGDTEAFF. The chain uses TRBV15 and TRBJ1-1; perhaps TRBD1 as D (6 bases). Germline lookup yields CDR1 LNHNV and CDR2 YYDKDF (reference sequence). The V gene lost 9 bases and the J gene lost 3 bases, with 14 bases spanning the gap. The CDR3 length is 13 residues. The complete variable domain, with remaining parts taken from reference TRBV15 and TRBJ1-1, reads DAMVIQNPRYQVTQFGKPVTLSCSQTLNHNVMYWYQQKSSQAPKLLFHYYDKDFNNEADTPDNFQSRRPNTSFCFLDIRSPGLGDTAMYLCATSTRGDTEAFFGQGTRLTVV.